Listed here are 16 T cell receptor beta chains from one sample, sequenced in a study of cytomegalovirus exposure and HLA in healthy donors. The PCR was carried out with 60 Vbeta primers and 13 Jbeta primers. Clones were sequenced by immunoSEQ multiplex PCR, and TCRdb holds only the in-frame ones, with some missing. The sample records roughly 120,000 clones, 75% to 90% being singletons. The sample comprised PBMCs. The receptors come from a man aged 35-49 years in good health and CMV-seronegative.

This chain connects TRBV18 to TRBJ2-5; D gene ambiguous. The CDR3 has 16 residues. Germline V gives CDR1 KGHSH, CDR2 LQKENI. Trimming shortened V by 2 bases and J by 3 bases, and 16 bases separated the two germline ends. CDR3 DNA sequence: TGTGCCAGCTCACCAGTATCTGGATCAGAGGAAGAGACCCAGTACTTC. Encoded protein: CASSPVSGSEEETQYF.

The chain couples TRBV2 to TRBJ1-4; maybe TRBD1 (5 bases). The V and J ends lost 4 bases and 7 bases respectively, with 7 bases between them. The CDR3 is 12 amino acids. In germline, CDR1 is SNHLY, CDR2 FYNNEI. The CDR3 coding sequence is TGTGCCAGCAGTGCCCAGGGTGAAAAACTGTTTTTT. It is translated as CASSAQGEKLFF.

This clone was detected a few times. The chain combines TRBV7-9 with TRBJ1-4; no clear D. Between the trimmed V and J ends, which lost 5 bases and 8 bases, there was a span of 6 bases. From germline, CDR1 is SEHNR and CDR2 FQNEAQ (reference sequence). The CDR3 is 11 residues long. In DNA form, the CDR3 reads TGTGCCAGCAGCCAGTCCGAAAAACTGTTTTTT. Translated, it gives CASSQSEKLFF. Supplemented by reference TRBV7-9 and TRBJ1-4, the full variable domain reads DTGVSQNPRHKITKRGQNVTFRCDPISEHNRLYWYRQTLGQGPEFLTYFQNEAQLEKSRLLSDRFSAERPKGSFSTLEIQRTEQGDSAMYLCASSQSEKLFFGSGTQLSVL.

The CDR3: CASSSPTSGQETQYF. In DNA, the CDR3 is TGTGCCAGCAGTTCCCCTACTAGCGGCCAAGAGACCCAGTACTTC. V is TRBV6-5 and J is TRBJ2-5, with TRBD2 matching over 8 bases. V lost 4 bases and J lost 1; bases outside the gene matches: 5. This CDR3 is built from 15 residues. Germline CDR1 and CDR2: MNHEY and SVGAGI.

This chain uses TRBV19 with TRBJ1-1; unclear D gene. Germline V gene lookup returns CDR1 LNHDA and CDR2 SQIVND (reference sequence). Deletions cut 1 base from V and 2 bases from J, with 5 bases between. The CDR3 has 13 amino acids. This CDR3 is CASSIVLNTEAFF. The CDR3, as DNA: TGTGCCAGTAGTATAGTTCTAAACACTGAAGCTTTCTTT.

The rearrangement links TRBV6-5 to TRBJ1-2; 9 positions agree with TRBD1. J gave up 7 bases and V 5 bases, and 8 bases lay outside the gene matches. The germline gives CDR1 MNHEY, CDR2 SVGAGI. This CDR3 has 14 residues. The CDR3 DNA follows: TGTGCCAGCAGTCGTTGGACAGGGGACCGTGGCTACACCTTC. Translated: CASSRWTGDRGYTF.

The chain combines TRBV29-1 with TRBJ2-2; perhaps TRBD2 as D (5 bases). This CDR3 contains 14 residues. The V gene's germline CDR1 is SQVTM and CDR2 ANQGSEA. Trimming took 6 bases from V and 5 from J, leaving 16 bases between them. The CDR3 nucleotides read TGCAGCGTCGCCGCGGGCCCTAGGACCGGGGAGCTGTTTTTT. It translates to CSVAAGPRTGELFF.

The gene calls are TRBV11-2 and TRBJ2-7, with D tentatively TRBD2 (6 bases). From germline, CDR1 is SGHAT and CDR2 FQNNGV. Between the trimmed V and J ends, which lost 5 bases and 6 bases, there was a span of 11 bases. The CDR3 has 12 amino acids. Here the CDR3 DNA reads TGTGCCAGCAGCATAGGAGGGCTCGAGCAGTACTTC. Protein product: CASSIGGLEQYF.

The chain employs TRBV30 and TRBJ1-2, with unresolved D. The germline gives CDR1 GTSNPN, CDR2 SVGIG (reference sequence). This CDR3 spans 12 amino acids. V was cut by 1 base and J by 6 bases, with 9 bases left in between. CDR3 DNA: TGTGCCTGGAGTGACTTCCGCGATGGCTACACCTTC. Its translation: CAWSDFRDGYTF.

This clone was detected once. The rearrangement joins TRBV30 to TRBJ1-4; D is perhaps TRBD1 (6 bases). Germline lookup yields CDR1 GTSNPN and CDR2 SVGIG (reference sequence). Trimming shortened V by 0 bases and J by 8 bases, and 13 bases separated the two germline ends. The CDR3 runs to 14 residues. The CDR3 nucleotides are TGTGCCTGGAGTGTACTGACAGGAGGAGAAAAACTGTTTTTT. Translated: CAWSVLTGGEKLFF.

This chain links TRBV6-5 with TRBJ1-6, with D unclear. CDR1 is MNHEY, CDR2 SVGAGI, per germline. The CDR3 loop spans 10 amino acids. As DNA, the CDR3 is TGTGTGGCAGGAAGGTCACCCCTCCACTTT. Amino acids: CVAGRSPLHF.

The J gene is TRBJ1-4, the V gene TRBV21-1. TRBV21-1 is classified as a pseudogene. The CDR3 runs 17 residues. This CDR3 reads CASSPTGCLTANEKLFF. The DNA for the CDR3 is TGTGCCAGCAGCCCCACGGGGTGTTTGACCGCTAATGAAAAACTGTTTTTT.

V usage is TRBV5-1 and J usage is TRBJ2-2; possible D gene TRBD1, 6 bases. Germline CDR1 is SGHRS and CDR2 is YFSETQ. The ends were cut back, 0 bases at V and 6 bases at J, with 12 bases in the middle. The CDR3 length is 15 residues. The CDR3 region has the DNA TGCGCCAGCAGCTTGGATCCAGGGGCTGCCGGGGAGCTGTTTTTT. This sequence encodes CASSLDPGAAGELFF.

The chain joins TRBV5-6 to TRBJ2-7; 8 bases match TRBD2. Germline V gene data show CDR1 as SGHDT and CDR2 as YYEEEE. The CDR3 spans 13 residues. V shed 4 bases, J shed 3 bases, and the junction held 3 bases outside the gene matches. The CDR3 DNA reads TGTGCCAGCAGCGTAGGGACTAGCTACGAGCAGTACTTC. Translation: CASSVGTSYEQYF.

In this sample, this clone turned up a few times. V is TRBV18 and J is TRBJ2-1; tentative D call: TRBD1 (6 bases). The germline gives CDR1 KGHSH, CDR2 LQKENI. The CDR3 totals 16 residues. V lost 6 bases and J lost 3, with 18 bases in between. Here the CDR3 DNA reads TGTGCCAGCTCGCCATTTCAGGGGAGCGACTACAATGAGCAGTTCTTC. It encodes CASSPFQGSDYNEQFF. The full variable domain, rest sourced from reference TRBV18 and TRBJ2-1, is NAGVMQNPRHLVRRRGQEARLRCSPMKGHSHVYWYRQLPEEGLKFMVYLQKENIIDESGMPKERFSAEFPKEGPSILRIQQVVRGDSAAYFCASSPFQGSDYNEQFFGPGTRLTVL.

The CDR3 coding sequence is TGTGCCAGCAGTGAAGGGGGATTGGGGGCGTTGTACGAGCAGTACTTC. Its protein is CASSEGGLGALYEQYF. The gene calls are TRBV6-1 and TRBJ2-7; possibly TRBD1 for D (6 bases). Germline lookup yields CDR1 MNHNS and CDR2 SASEGT. Trimming left V 1 base short and J 4 bases short, with 17 bases between. This CDR3 contains 16 residues.